This TCR beta chain emerged from a study of T cells in Graves' hyperthyroidism and ophthalmopathy. Study background: Peripheral blood was obtained at initial diagnosis, preceding any treatment.

CDR1 is SGHRS and CDR2 is YFSETQ in the germline V gene. V lost 0 bases to trimming and J lost 0 bases, with 6 bases between them. This CDR3 comprises 14 residues. Authors of the study amplified TCR beta CDR3 regions from RNA transcripts. The HTBI primer set was used in a first-round RT-PCR of the TCR CDR3. From the multiplex PCR reads, TCRdb called clonotypes with MiXCR, one entry per CDR3 protein. Among 400,000 to 600,000 distinct CDR3 sequences, 20% to 25% were seen once, and the ten largest hold more than 20%. This clonotype was seen ten or more times. The chain couples TRBV5-1 to TRBJ1-1, with unresolved D. Sequenced sample: blood. This TCR was recovered from a man aged 18 to 30 with Graves' hyperthyroidism. Written as DNA, the CDR3 is TGCGCCAGCAGCTTGGCAGAAATGAACACTGAAGCTTTCTTT. It is translated as CASSLAEMNTEAFF.